This T cell receptor (beta chain) was sequenced during a study of beta chain features in type 1 diabetes. Across the study: All samples together contributed almost 110,000,000 sorted cells for examination.

The investigators reverse transcribed all of the isolated RNA, so they sequenced expressed TCRB transcripts. Assay used: immunoSEQ multiplex PCR; TCRdb lists only in-frame clones, some missing. The repertoire has 810,000 or so clones, under 20% of them found once; the top ten carry 0.023%. Regarding the study as a whole: Insertions at VDJ junctions were less frequent in type 1 diabetes patients. These patients also deleted more nucleotides at the same junctions. It was among patients, rather than healthy donors, that naive, central memory and Treg TCRB repertoires appeared more similar.

The CDR3 sequence is 15 residues long. V lost 1 base, J lost 4 bases, and 5 bases stayed unmatched. The germline CDR1 and CDR2 sequences are MNHNY and SVGAGI (reference sequence). CD4+ cells of the naive, central memory, regulatory and stem cell-like memory types were sorted via CD45RO/CCR7/CD25/CD127/CD95/CD27. With respect to this clone: Its cognate antigen is unknown.

Sequenced sample: naive CD4+ T cells from blood. This clonotype was sampled from a woman aged 18-35 years in good health. The rearrangement uses TRBV6-6 and TRBJ2-3; 7 bases line up with TRBD1. CDR3 sequence: CASSYFRGGADTQYF. The CDR3 bases are TGTGCCAGCAGTTACTTCCGAGGGGGCGCAGATACGCAGTATTTT.